The next 6 T cell receptor beta chains were all read from a single sample in a study of early T cells in non-severe SARS-CoV-2 infection. Using its own MiXCR run on the 5' RACE reads, TCRdb lists one record per CDR3 protein. The sample yields more than 65,000 distinct CDR3 sequences, roughly 4.8% seen once. Sample: whole blood, taken at baseline. These receptors all stem from an adult who was a healthcare worker with PCR-confirmed SARS-CoV-2 infection or an uninfected control (not recorded which). The donor label of this sample is uncertain.

The chain joins TRBV6-2 or TRBV6-3 to TRBJ2-1, with D possibly being TRBD1 or TRBD2 (6 bases each). Trimming removed 8 bases at V and 7 bases at J, with 27 bases between. The germline V gene has CDR1 MNHEY and CDR2 SVGEGT. This CDR3 has 17 amino acids. CDR3 loop: CASRPIVQGGAGNEQFF. The CDR3 bases are TGTGCCAGCCGACCTATCGTACAGGGTGGTGCGGGGAATGAGCAGTTCTTC.

This clonotype came up a few times. The rearrangement links TRBV27 to TRBJ1-4; D gene unclear. Germline loops: CDR1 MNHEY, CDR2 SMNVEV (reference sequence). The CDR3 loop spans 14 amino acids. Trimming took off 4 bases at V and 0 bases at J, with 6 bases between the two ends. The CDR3, as DNA: TGTGCCAGCAGTTCTGATACAACTAATGAAAAACTGTTTTTT. This codes for CASSSDTTNEKLFF.

At least ten counts were recorded for this clonotype. V and J are TRBV6-6 and TRBJ1-5; no clear D. Trimming removed 6 bases at V and 0 bases at J, with 15 bases between. The CDR3 spans 16 residues. Germline lookup yields CDR1 MNHNY and CDR2 SVGAGI (reference sequence). CDR3 residues: CASSYPSDYSNQPQHF. The CDR3 DNA follows: TGTGCCAGCAGCTACCCCTCAGATTATAGCAATCAGCCCCAGCATTTT.

The sample holds many counts of this clonotype. The CDR3 region is CASSLVRVYGYTF. DNA of the CDR3: TGTGCCAGCAGCTTAGTCCGGGTTTATGGCTACACCTTC. This rearrangement joins TRBV11-2 to TRBJ1-2, with D uncertain. The V and J ends lost 1 base and 5 bases respectively, with 8 bases between them. The CDR3 is made up of 13 amino acids. Germline assignment: CDR1 SGHAT and CDR2 FQNNGV.

This clonotype has at least ten counts. The J gene is TRBJ2-2, the V gene TRBV12-3 or TRBV12-4; D remains ambiguous. Trimming removed 6 bases from V and 1 base from J, with 9 bases in between. This CDR3 region has 14 residues. The CDR3 loop reads CASRTRENTGELFF. As DNA, the CDR3 is TGTGCCAGCAGGACGCGCGAGAACACCGGGGAGCTGTTTTTT.

In this sample, this clonotype turned up many times. V and J are TRBV28 and TRBJ1-6; no definite D call. This CDR3 has 13 amino acids. Germline V gene sequence: CDR1 MDHEN, CDR2 SYDVKM. Trimming removed 6 bases from V and 8 bases from J, with 11 bases in between. CDR3 coding DNA: TGTGCCAGCAGCCGCCGGGCTTATTCACCCCTCCACTTT. Protein product: CASSRRAYSPLHF.